The 26 T cell receptor beta chains presented below share a single source sample, sequenced in a study of Tregs in tolerant kidney transplant recipients. TCRdb's table, derived via immunoSEQ multiplex PCR, lists solely in-frame clones and lacks some. The repertoire holds about 110,000 clones, with roughly 90% as singletons. Specimen: CD4+ T cells from blood, collected before the transplant. The receptor source for this set is a human donor who received a combined kidney and bone marrow transplant.

This rearrangement joins TRBV7-9 to TRBJ1-2; tentative D call: TRBD1 (5 bases). Trimming cost V 2 bases and J 3 bases, with 13 bases left between them. This CDR3 contains 15 residues. CDR1 SEHNR and CDR2 FQNEAQ come from the germline V gene (reference sequence). This CDR3 is CASSLSGGVHYGYTF. The CDR3 coding sequence is TGTGCCAGCAGCTTAAGCGGAGGGGTACACTATGGCTACACCTTC.

The chain is built from TRBV2 and TRBJ2-7; TRBD2 might be the D (5 bases). This CDR3 is built from 13 residues. The V gene lost 6 bases and the J gene lost 1 base, with 10 bases spanning the gap. CDR1 SNHLY and CDR2 FYNNEI come from the germline V gene. The DNA for the CDR3 is TGTGCCAGCAGAAAACCGGGGTCCTACGAGCAGTACTTC. This encodes CASRKPGSYEQYF.

V gene TRBV30 combines with J gene TRBJ2-7, with 8 bases that match TRBD1. The CDR3 has 13 amino acids. The V gene end was trimmed by 5 bases and the J gene end by 3 bases; junction bases not matched to a gene: 6. CDR1 and CDR2 from the germline V gene are GTSNPN and SVGIG (reference sequence). The CDR3 is CAWAPGQVYEQYF. The DNA of the CDR3 is TGTGCCTGGGCACCGGGACAGGTCTACGAGCAGTACTTC.

The J gene is TRBJ1-6, the V gene TRBV6-4; D is perhaps TRBD1 (5 bases). The CDR3 extends over 15 amino acids. The V and J ends lost 4 bases and 10 bases respectively, with 17 bases between them. Germline CDR1 MRHNA, CDR2 SNTAGT. This chain's CDR3 is CASSAEGLGGSPLHF. For the CDR3, the DNA is TGTGCCAGCAGTGCCGAGGGACTAGGAGGGTCACCCCTCCACTTT.

The chain combines TRBV15 with TRBJ2-7, with 10 nucleotides matching TRBD2. V trimming: 1 base; J trimming: 5 bases; junction bases outside the gene matches: 8. CDR3 length: 16 amino acids. Germline V gene sequence: CDR1 LNHNV, CDR2 YYDKDF (reference sequence). DNA for the CDR3: TGTGCCACCAGCAGAGGCCTAGCGGGAGCTTCCGACGAGCAGTACTTC. This translates into CATSRGLAGASDEQYF.

The chain employs TRBV9 and TRBJ2-3, with 8 bases matching TRBD2. The CDR3 length is 15 residues. Germline V gives CDR1 SGDLS, CDR2 YYNGEE. V shed 0 bases, J shed 2 bases, and the junction held 2 bases outside the gene matches. CDR3 DNA sequence: TGTGCCAGCAGCGTAGCGGGGGGGAACACAGATACGCAGTATTTT. It specifies CASSVAGGNTDTQYF.

The J gene is TRBJ2-3, the V gene TRBV5-1; TRBD2 aligns across 8 bases. Germline V gives CDR1 SGHRS, CDR2 YFSETQ. The CDR3 is made up of 14 amino acids. Trimming cost V 4 bases and J 4 bases; bases outside gene matches: 5. The CDR3 region is CASSPGLAADTQYF. The CDR3 DNA sequence: TGCGCCAGCAGCCCAGGACTAGCAGCAGATACGCAGTATTTT.

The chain employs TRBV5-5 and TRBJ1-5; D is perhaps TRBD1 (5 bases). The V gene's germline CDR1 is SGHKS and CDR2 YYEKEE (reference sequence). The V gene lost 5 bases and the J gene lost 7 bases, with 16 bases spanning the gap. This CDR3 comprises 14 residues. The CDR3 DNA is TGTGCCAGCAGTTTTACAGGTCCGTCCCAGCCCCAGCATTTT. Protein product: CASSFTGPSQPQHF.

V usage is TRBV7-2 and J usage is TRBJ1-6; perhaps TRBD1 as D (5 bases). The length of the CDR3 is 15 residues. Per germline, CDR1 SGHTA and CDR2 FQGNSA. Trimming pared 6 bases from V and 9 bases from J, leaving 18 bases between. The chain's CDR3 is CASSSGQVLGSPLHF. The CDR3, as DNA: TGTGCCAGCAGTTCCGGACAAGTCTTGGGTTCACCCCTCCACTTT.

The chain has TRBV5-1 and TRBJ2-1; tentatively, D is TRBD1 (6 bases). Trimming took 1 base from V and 8 from J, leaving 16 bases between them. Germline loops: CDR1 SGHRS, CDR2 YFSETQ. The CDR3 totals 15 residues. Here the CDR3 reads CASSLSPTGFYEQFF. CDR3 sequence (DNA): TGCGCCAGCAGCTTGAGTCCGACAGGTTTCTATGAGCAGTTCTTC.

V usage is TRBV6-5 and J usage is TRBJ2-7; 8 nucleotides line up with TRBD2. Germline CDR1 is MNHEY and CDR2 is SVGAGI. CDR3 length: 14 residues. V trimming: 2 bases; J trimming: 6 bases; junction bases outside the gene matches: 6. DNA of the CDR3: TGTGCCAGCAGTTACCTAAGACTAGCGAGCGAGCAGTACTTC. Protein product: CASSYLRLASEQYF.

This chain joins TRBV30 and TRBJ1-1; D remains unclear. V lost 4 bases and J lost 1, with 10 bases in between. The germline gives CDR1 GTSNPN, CDR2 SVGIG (reference sequence). There are 13 residues in the CDR3. The CDR3 nucleotides read TGTGCCTGGAAGAGGAGAACGAACACTGAAGCTTTCTTT. Translated, it gives CAWKRRTNTEAFF.

This clone was detected many times. This sequence joins TRBV11-2 and TRBJ1-2, with D uncertain. CDR1 SGHAT and CDR2 FQNNGV come from the germline V gene. V was trimmed by 1 base and J by 2 bases, leaving 8 bases between them. The CDR3 contains 14 residues. CDR3 sequence (DNA): TGTGCCAGCAGCTTAGTCGGGAGCAACTATGGCTACACCTTC. Translation gives CASSLVGSNYGYTF.

This sequence joins TRBV5-1 and TRBJ1-1; 7 nucleotides line up with TRBD1. Per germline, CDR1 SGHRS and CDR2 YFSETQ. V lost 0 bases and J lost 4; bases outside the gene matches: 6. The CDR3 length is 15 residues. The CDR3 nucleotides read TGCGCCAGCAGCTTGGAAATTACAGGGGCCACTGAAGCTTTCTTT. Protein product: CASSLEITGATEAFF.

The J gene is TRBJ2-4, the V gene TRBV2; tentatively, D is TRBD1 (5 bases). With 3 bases removed from V and 0 bases from J, the gap between germline ends came to 6 bases. The germline V gene encodes CDR1 SNHLY and CDR2 FYNNEI. The CDR3 consists of 14 residues. The CDR3 DNA reads as TGTGCCAGCAGTGAGGGGCTAGCCAAAAACATTCAGTACTTC. This gives the protein CASSEGLAKNIQYF. Looking up the rest from reference TRBV2 and TRBJ2-4 gives the full variable domain: EPEVTQTPSHQVTQMGQEVILRCVPISNHLYFYWYRQILGQKVEFLVSFYNNEISEKSEIFDDQFSVERPDGSNFTLKIRSTKLEDSAMYFCASSEGLAKNIQYFGAGTRLSVL.

This clone was seen a few times. The chain combines TRBV6-1 with TRBJ1-5; 7 nucleotides line up with TRBD1. The CDR3 loop spans 15 amino acids. From germline, CDR1 is MNHNS and CDR2 SASEGT. J lost 4 bases, V lost 6 bases, and 9 bases had no gene match. CDR3 in DNA: TGTGCCAGCAGGGAGACAGGGAGTGGGAATCAGCCCCAGCATTTT. It translates to CASRETGSGNQPQHF.

The J gene is TRBJ2-7, the V gene TRBV28; 9 bases map to TRBD1. This CDR3 spans 15 amino acids. V gave up 4 bases and J gave up 1 base; unmatched junction bases: 5. Germline CDR1 MDHEN, CDR2 SYDVKM. The CDR3, as DNA: TGTGCCAGCAGTTCCGCCGACAGGGGGTCCTACGAGCAGTACTTC. It specifies CASSSADRGSYEQYF.

The chain joins TRBV5-4 to TRBJ2-4; TRBD2 is a possible D gene (6 bases). The length of the CDR3 is 16 residues. Germline V lookup: CDR1 SGHNT, CDR2 YYREEE (reference sequence). V was shortened by 0 bases and J by 0 bases, with 10 bases between the two germline ends. The chain's CDR3 is CASSLVPRGAKNIQYF. As DNA, the CDR3 is TGTGCCAGCAGCTTGGTGCCGCGGGGAGCCAAAAACATTCAGTACTTC.

This chain links TRBV2 with TRBJ2-1; D gene unclear. The CDR3 sequence is 14 residues long. Per germline, CDR1 SNHLY and CDR2 FYNNEI. V was clipped by 1 base and J by 5 bases, with 9 bases between them. In DNA form, the CDR3 reads TGTGCCAGCAGTGAAGATTACCGGGACAATGAGCAGTTCTTC. It is translated as CASSEDYRDNEQFF.

The chain combines TRBV5-4 with TRBJ2-5, with 12 bases fitting TRBD2. V gave up 4 bases and J gave up 4 bases; unmatched junction bases: 2. The CDR3 runs to 14 residues. Germline V gene lookup returns CDR1 SGHNT and CDR2 YYREEE (reference sequence). Here the CDR3 reads CASSPGLAGETQYF. DNA for the CDR3: TGTGCCAGCAGCCCGGGACTAGCGGGAGAGACCCAGTACTTC. The whole variable domain, filled in from reference TRBV5-4 and TRBJ2-5, reads ETGVTQSPTHLIKTRGQQVTLRCSSQSGHNTVSWYQQALGQGPQFIFQYYREEENGRGNFPPRFSGLQFPNYSSELNVNALELDDSALYLCASSPGLAGETQYFGPGTRLLVL.

This chain connects TRBV21-1 to TRBJ2-6; the tabulated D call, TRBD1, remains unverified against the DNA. TRBV21-1 is reported as a pseudogene. CDR3 length equals 18 residues. CDR3 DNA sequence: TGTGCCAGCAGCCCCACCGGGACAGACCTCTCTGGGGCCAACGTCCTGACTTTC. It is translated as CASSPTGTDLSGANVLTF.

The rearrangement joins TRBV5-6 to TRBJ1-1; possible D gene TRBD1, 6 bases. The CDR3 loop spans 16 amino acids. The V end was cut by 4 bases, the J end by 2 bases, with 18 bases between. Germline values: CDR1 SGHDT, CDR2 YYEEEE. DNA of the CDR3: TGTGCCAGCAGCCGATTTGCAGGGACACTCAACACTGAAGCTTTCTTT. This sequence encodes CASSRFAGTLNTEAFF. The whole variable domain, remainder taken from reference TRBV5-6 and TRBJ1-1, is DAGVTQSPTHLIKTRGQQVTLRCSPKSGHDTVSWYQQALGQGPQFIFQYYEEEERQRGNFPDRFSGHQFPNYSSELNVNALLLGDSALYLCASSRFAGTLNTEAFFGQGTRLTVV.

V usage is TRBV5-8 and J usage is TRBJ2-2, with D tentatively TRBD1 (5 bases). Germline CDR1 and CDR2: SGHTS and YDEGEE. Trimming stripped 4 bases from V and 0 bases from J, with 19 bases between. The CDR3 has 18 amino acids. The CDR3 reads CASSHPRSRTTNTGELFF. As DNA, the CDR3 is TGTGCCAGCAGCCACCCTCGGTCTCGGACAACGAACACCGGGGAGCTGTTTTTT.

This CDR3 is CASSLERQALNTEAFF. The CDR3 region has the DNA TGCGCCAGCAGCCTCGAAAGACAGGCTTTGAACACTGAAGCTTTCTTT. This chain connects TRBV5-1 to TRBJ1-1; D is perhaps TRBD1 (6 bases). The CDR3 is 16 residues long. Trimming pared 4 bases from V and 0 bases from J, leaving 16 bases between. CDR1 is SGHRS and CDR2 is YFSETQ in the germline V gene.

This chain joins TRBV6-1 and TRBJ2-1; 11 positions agree with TRBD2. Looked up from germline, CDR1 is MNHNS and CDR2 is SASEGT. The CDR3 length is 15 residues. V shed 0 bases, J shed 6 bases, and the junction held 1 base outside the gene matches. The CDR3 reads CASSEASGGANEQFF. As DNA, the CDR3 is TGTGCCAGCAGTGAAGCTAGCGGGGGGGCCAATGAGCAGTTCTTC.

This clone appeared a few times. The sample contains more than one DNA sequence encoding this CDR3. The chain has TRBV28 and TRBJ1-5, with a tentative D call TRBD1 (6 bases). CDR1 is MDHEN and CDR2 is SYDVKM in the germline V gene. Trimming pared 2 bases from V and 8 bases from J, leaving 13 bases between. The CDR3 sequence is 14 residues long. CDR3 region: CASSLPGQLKPQHF. The CDR3 DNA is TGTGCCAGCAGTTTACCCGGACAGTTGAAGCCCCAGCATTTT.